These 10 T cell receptor beta chains share one sample of origin, sequenced in a study of shared clonotypes between healthy human individuals. Produced via immunoSEQ multiplex PCR; TCRdb's table is partial and in-frame only. The table records some 680,000 clones, more than 70% of them present only once. Sample: memory CD4+ T cells sorted from blood. The sample's subset: CD45RA-negative fraction. These receptors originate from a woman in her thirties in good health.

The table lists this clone with a few counts. The chain links TRBV5-1 to TRBJ1-5; 10 bases are a match to TRBD1. Germline assignment: CDR1 SGHRS and CDR2 YFSETQ. The CDR3 runs to 14 residues. Trimming cost V 4 bases and J 5 bases; bases outside gene matches: 3. This CDR3 reads CASSTGTGDQPQHF. The CDR3 DNA is TGCGCCAGCAGCACCGGGACAGGGGATCAGCCCCAGCATTTT.

The chain recombines TRBV29-1 with TRBJ2-5; tentatively, D is TRBD1 (5 bases). V gave up 6 bases and J gave up 4 bases, with 24 bases separating them. Germline V CDR1 and CDR2: SQVTM, ANQGSEA. The CDR3 runs to 16 residues. The CDR3: CSVLTQGRGRGETQYF. CDR3 bases: TGCAGCGTCCTCACCCAAGGAAGGGGAAGGGGAGAGACCCAGTACTTC.

The chain combines TRBV27 with TRBJ1-5; 7 bases agree with TRBD1. Per the germline V gene, CDR1 is MNHEY and CDR2 is SMNVEV (reference sequence). The CDR3 length is 13 residues. V lost 6 bases, J lost 5 bases, and 4 bases stayed unmatched. CDR3 nucleotides: TGTGCCAGCAGACAGGGGTACGATCAGCCCCAGCATTTT. It specifies CASRQGYDQPQHF.

The chain links TRBV19 to TRBJ1-5, with TRBD1 matching 9 bases. Trimming took 10 bases from V and 3 from J; bases not matched to a gene: 10. This CDR3 region has 15 residues. Germline CDR1 and CDR2: LNHDA and SQIVND (reference sequence). The chain's CDR3 is CATWDRERHNQPQHF. In DNA form, the CDR3 reads TGTGCCACATGGGACAGGGAAAGGCACAATCAGCCCCAGCATTTT.

This chain uses TRBV28 with TRBJ2-4; D is undetermined. The CDR3 consists of 12 residues. Germline V gives CDR1 MDHEN, CDR2 SYDVKM. The ends were cut back, 1 base at V and 7 bases at J, with 5 bases in the middle. CDR3: CASSLSRNIQYF. CDR3 nucleotides: TGTGCCAGCAGTTTATCTAGGAACATTCAGTACTTC.

The rearrangement joins TRBV14 to TRBJ1-4; D uncertain. The ends were cut back, 1 base at V and 8 bases at J, with 5 bases in the middle. Germline CDR1 SGHDN, CDR2 FVKESK. The CDR3 runs to 12 residues. CDR3 coding DNA: TGTGCCAGCAGCCAAGTGGCCGAAAAACTGTTTTTT. Its translation: CASSQVAEKLFF.

The V and J genes are TRBV2 and TRBJ2-3, with D maybe TRBD2 (5 bases). Trimming left V 7 bases short and J 0 bases short, with 11 bases between. The germline V gene encodes CDR1 SNHLY and CDR2 FYNNEI. This CDR3 spans 14 amino acids. CDR3: CASTPRTSTDTQYF. The CDR3 DNA reads as TGTGCCAGCACCCCCCGGACTAGCACAGATACGCAGTATTTT. Together with reference TRBV2 and TRBJ2-3, the CDR3 gives the full variable domain: EPEVTQTPSHQVTQMGQEVILRCVPISNHLYFYWYRQILGQKVEFLVSFYNNEISEKSEIFDDQFSVERPDGSNFTLKIRSTKLEDSAMYFCASTPRTSTDTQYFGPGTRLTVL.

The chain carries TRBV10-2 and TRBJ2-5, with a weak D call TRBD1 (5 bases). Germline lookup yields CDR1 WSHSY and CDR2 SAAADI. Deletions cut 6 bases from V and 1 base from J, with 12 bases between. This CDR3 region has 14 residues. The CDR3 nucleotides are TGCGCCAGCAGAGAATACAGGTTCCAAGAGACCCAGTACTTC. Its translation: CASREYRFQETQYF.

With respect to this clone: A junction boundary mismatches the germline segment, possibly from a read error. The chain is built from TRBV7-8 and TRBJ2-7; 7 nucleotides agree with TRBD2. This CDR3 is 15 amino acids long. Germline-derived CDR1 and CDR2 are SGHVS and FQNEAQ. The CDR3 coding sequence is TGTGCCAGCTGCTTCACCCCTAGCGGAACCTACGAGCAGTACTTC. It encodes CASCFTPSGTYEQYF. The full variable domain, its missing parts supplied by reference TRBV7-8 and TRBJ2-7, is GAGVSQSPRYKVAKRGQDVALRCDPISGHVSLFWYQQALGQGPEFLTYFQNEAQLDKSGLPSDRFFAERPEGSVSTLKIQRTQQEDSAVYLCASCFTPSGTYEQYFGPGTRLTVT.

The chain employs TRBV6-6 and TRBJ2-7, with 8 nucleotides matching TRBD1. The V gene's germline CDR1 is MNHNY and CDR2 SVGAGI (reference sequence). V trimming: 2 bases; J trimming: 6 bases; junction bases outside the gene matches: 6. The CDR3 length is 14 residues. CDR3 sequence reads: CASSYDRGNREQYF. CDR3 coding DNA: TGTGCCAGCAGTTACGACAGGGGAAACCGCGAGCAGTACTTC.